The clone carrying this TCR beta chain has a single count. Its antigen is unidentified. The data were taken from a study of T cell responses to AZD1222 COVID-19 vaccine. Study background: The study pooled second doses at about 4 or about 12 weeks. Notes on the study in general: Vaccine-related CD4 TCRs covered spike, predominating at 160-218 and 743-854. Reportedly, nearly half the spike-specific TCRs target unmutated variant regions.

Data came from immunoSEQ multiplex PCR; TCRdb stores just in-frame clones and leaves some out. The sample lists 68,000 or so clones, 88% occurring once. The V and J ends lost 1 base and 3 bases respectively, with 6 bases between them. Germline V gene data show CDR1 as SQVTM and CDR2 as ANQGSEA. CDR3 length equals 12 residues. The receptor comes from an adult in good health. The V and J genes are TRBV29-1 and TRBJ1-1; possible D gene TRBD1, 5 bases. Source: peripheral blood, taken on day 0 of AZD1222 vaccination. This CDR3 is CSVEGGHTEAFF. For the CDR3, the DNA is TGCAGCGTTGAAGGGGGCCACACTGAAGCTTTCTTT.